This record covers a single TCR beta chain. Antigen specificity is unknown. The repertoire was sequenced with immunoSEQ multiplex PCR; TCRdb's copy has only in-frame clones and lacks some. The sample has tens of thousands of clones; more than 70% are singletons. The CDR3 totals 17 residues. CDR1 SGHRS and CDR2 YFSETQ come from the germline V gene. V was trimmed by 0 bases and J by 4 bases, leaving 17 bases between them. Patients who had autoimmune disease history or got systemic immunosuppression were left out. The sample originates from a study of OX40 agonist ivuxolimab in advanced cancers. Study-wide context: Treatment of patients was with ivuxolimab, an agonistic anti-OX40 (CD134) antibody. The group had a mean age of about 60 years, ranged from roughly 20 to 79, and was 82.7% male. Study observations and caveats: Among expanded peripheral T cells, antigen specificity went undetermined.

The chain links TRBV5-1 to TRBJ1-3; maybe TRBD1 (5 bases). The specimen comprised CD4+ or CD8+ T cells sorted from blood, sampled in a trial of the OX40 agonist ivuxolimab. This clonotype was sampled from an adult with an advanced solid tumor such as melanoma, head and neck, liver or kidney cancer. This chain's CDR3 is CASSLAAGIGLGNTIYF. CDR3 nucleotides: TGCGCCAGCAGCTTGGCAGCAGGGATAGGGCTCGGAAACACCATATATTTT. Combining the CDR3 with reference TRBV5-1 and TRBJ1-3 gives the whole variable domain KAGVTQTPRYLIKTRGQQVTLSCSPISGHRSVSWYQQTPGQGLQFLFEYFSETQRNKGNFPGRFSGRQFSNSRSEMNVSTLELGDSALYLCASSLAAGIGLGNTIYFGEGSWLTVV.